This T cell receptor (beta chain) was documented in a study of vaccination effects on CD4 cells after COVID-19. As for the study in general: Post-vaccine samples followed the second dose by a median of 72 days.

The table came from immunoSEQ multiplex PCR; TCRdb's copy has only in-frame clones and leaves some out. This table has about 35,000 clones, 82% appearing once. This CDR3 spans 16 amino acids. V was clipped by 2 bases and J by 5 bases; unmatched bases: 9. Germline lookup yields CDR1 MGHRA and CDR2 YSYEKL. The ViraFEST assay expanded antigen-specific CD4+ T cells with viral peptide pools before sequencing. CD4+ T cells were isolated after less than 12 days of culture. Two doses of BNT162b2 or mRNA-1273 vaccine were administered to participants. All vaccine recipients tested negative for nucleocapsid antibodies and had never contracted SARS-CoV-2 infection. The researchers cultured around 2 million PBMC per well with about 10 IU/ml IL-2 and about 10 ug/ml peptides. As for this clone: Its antigen is undetermined.

This receptor was obtained from a human donor who received a COVID-19 vaccine. Some clones in this sample may be carry-over from other donors' samples. The sample consisted of CD4+ T cells from PBMCs cultured with HCoV-NL63 spike peptides, taken after COVID-19 vaccination. The chain recombines TRBV4-1 with TRBJ2-5; 9 bases fit TRBD2. In nucleotides, the CDR3 is TGCGCCAGCAGCCAATTGCGGGGGGGCCGTAGGGAGACCCAGTACTTC. Its translation is CASSQLRGGRRETQYF.